The clone carrying this TCR beta chain was counted at least ten times. This sample stems from a study of neurological immune-mediated disorders. Synthesis of cDNA used 5'RACE (with 10-nucleotide random UMIs). MiXCR, applied by TCRdb to the 5' RACE reads, yields one record per CDR3 protein. Of approximately 53,000 distinct CDR3 sequences in the sample, about a tenth were seen once. As to time point: longitudinal time-point 1 (baseline). This CDR3 has 14 amino acids. Per germline, CDR1 KGHDR and CDR2 SFDVKD. The V end was cut by 4 bases, the J end by 4 bases, with 12 bases between. V usage is TRBV24-1 and J usage is TRBJ1-1; tentative D call: TRBD1 (5 bases). The sequence derives from a woman aged 40 to 49 in good health. Sequenced input: PBMCs. This CDR3 is CATSEARAGTEAFF. The CDR3 region has the DNA TGTGCCACCAGTGAAGCCAGGGCGGGCACTGAAGCTTTCTTT.